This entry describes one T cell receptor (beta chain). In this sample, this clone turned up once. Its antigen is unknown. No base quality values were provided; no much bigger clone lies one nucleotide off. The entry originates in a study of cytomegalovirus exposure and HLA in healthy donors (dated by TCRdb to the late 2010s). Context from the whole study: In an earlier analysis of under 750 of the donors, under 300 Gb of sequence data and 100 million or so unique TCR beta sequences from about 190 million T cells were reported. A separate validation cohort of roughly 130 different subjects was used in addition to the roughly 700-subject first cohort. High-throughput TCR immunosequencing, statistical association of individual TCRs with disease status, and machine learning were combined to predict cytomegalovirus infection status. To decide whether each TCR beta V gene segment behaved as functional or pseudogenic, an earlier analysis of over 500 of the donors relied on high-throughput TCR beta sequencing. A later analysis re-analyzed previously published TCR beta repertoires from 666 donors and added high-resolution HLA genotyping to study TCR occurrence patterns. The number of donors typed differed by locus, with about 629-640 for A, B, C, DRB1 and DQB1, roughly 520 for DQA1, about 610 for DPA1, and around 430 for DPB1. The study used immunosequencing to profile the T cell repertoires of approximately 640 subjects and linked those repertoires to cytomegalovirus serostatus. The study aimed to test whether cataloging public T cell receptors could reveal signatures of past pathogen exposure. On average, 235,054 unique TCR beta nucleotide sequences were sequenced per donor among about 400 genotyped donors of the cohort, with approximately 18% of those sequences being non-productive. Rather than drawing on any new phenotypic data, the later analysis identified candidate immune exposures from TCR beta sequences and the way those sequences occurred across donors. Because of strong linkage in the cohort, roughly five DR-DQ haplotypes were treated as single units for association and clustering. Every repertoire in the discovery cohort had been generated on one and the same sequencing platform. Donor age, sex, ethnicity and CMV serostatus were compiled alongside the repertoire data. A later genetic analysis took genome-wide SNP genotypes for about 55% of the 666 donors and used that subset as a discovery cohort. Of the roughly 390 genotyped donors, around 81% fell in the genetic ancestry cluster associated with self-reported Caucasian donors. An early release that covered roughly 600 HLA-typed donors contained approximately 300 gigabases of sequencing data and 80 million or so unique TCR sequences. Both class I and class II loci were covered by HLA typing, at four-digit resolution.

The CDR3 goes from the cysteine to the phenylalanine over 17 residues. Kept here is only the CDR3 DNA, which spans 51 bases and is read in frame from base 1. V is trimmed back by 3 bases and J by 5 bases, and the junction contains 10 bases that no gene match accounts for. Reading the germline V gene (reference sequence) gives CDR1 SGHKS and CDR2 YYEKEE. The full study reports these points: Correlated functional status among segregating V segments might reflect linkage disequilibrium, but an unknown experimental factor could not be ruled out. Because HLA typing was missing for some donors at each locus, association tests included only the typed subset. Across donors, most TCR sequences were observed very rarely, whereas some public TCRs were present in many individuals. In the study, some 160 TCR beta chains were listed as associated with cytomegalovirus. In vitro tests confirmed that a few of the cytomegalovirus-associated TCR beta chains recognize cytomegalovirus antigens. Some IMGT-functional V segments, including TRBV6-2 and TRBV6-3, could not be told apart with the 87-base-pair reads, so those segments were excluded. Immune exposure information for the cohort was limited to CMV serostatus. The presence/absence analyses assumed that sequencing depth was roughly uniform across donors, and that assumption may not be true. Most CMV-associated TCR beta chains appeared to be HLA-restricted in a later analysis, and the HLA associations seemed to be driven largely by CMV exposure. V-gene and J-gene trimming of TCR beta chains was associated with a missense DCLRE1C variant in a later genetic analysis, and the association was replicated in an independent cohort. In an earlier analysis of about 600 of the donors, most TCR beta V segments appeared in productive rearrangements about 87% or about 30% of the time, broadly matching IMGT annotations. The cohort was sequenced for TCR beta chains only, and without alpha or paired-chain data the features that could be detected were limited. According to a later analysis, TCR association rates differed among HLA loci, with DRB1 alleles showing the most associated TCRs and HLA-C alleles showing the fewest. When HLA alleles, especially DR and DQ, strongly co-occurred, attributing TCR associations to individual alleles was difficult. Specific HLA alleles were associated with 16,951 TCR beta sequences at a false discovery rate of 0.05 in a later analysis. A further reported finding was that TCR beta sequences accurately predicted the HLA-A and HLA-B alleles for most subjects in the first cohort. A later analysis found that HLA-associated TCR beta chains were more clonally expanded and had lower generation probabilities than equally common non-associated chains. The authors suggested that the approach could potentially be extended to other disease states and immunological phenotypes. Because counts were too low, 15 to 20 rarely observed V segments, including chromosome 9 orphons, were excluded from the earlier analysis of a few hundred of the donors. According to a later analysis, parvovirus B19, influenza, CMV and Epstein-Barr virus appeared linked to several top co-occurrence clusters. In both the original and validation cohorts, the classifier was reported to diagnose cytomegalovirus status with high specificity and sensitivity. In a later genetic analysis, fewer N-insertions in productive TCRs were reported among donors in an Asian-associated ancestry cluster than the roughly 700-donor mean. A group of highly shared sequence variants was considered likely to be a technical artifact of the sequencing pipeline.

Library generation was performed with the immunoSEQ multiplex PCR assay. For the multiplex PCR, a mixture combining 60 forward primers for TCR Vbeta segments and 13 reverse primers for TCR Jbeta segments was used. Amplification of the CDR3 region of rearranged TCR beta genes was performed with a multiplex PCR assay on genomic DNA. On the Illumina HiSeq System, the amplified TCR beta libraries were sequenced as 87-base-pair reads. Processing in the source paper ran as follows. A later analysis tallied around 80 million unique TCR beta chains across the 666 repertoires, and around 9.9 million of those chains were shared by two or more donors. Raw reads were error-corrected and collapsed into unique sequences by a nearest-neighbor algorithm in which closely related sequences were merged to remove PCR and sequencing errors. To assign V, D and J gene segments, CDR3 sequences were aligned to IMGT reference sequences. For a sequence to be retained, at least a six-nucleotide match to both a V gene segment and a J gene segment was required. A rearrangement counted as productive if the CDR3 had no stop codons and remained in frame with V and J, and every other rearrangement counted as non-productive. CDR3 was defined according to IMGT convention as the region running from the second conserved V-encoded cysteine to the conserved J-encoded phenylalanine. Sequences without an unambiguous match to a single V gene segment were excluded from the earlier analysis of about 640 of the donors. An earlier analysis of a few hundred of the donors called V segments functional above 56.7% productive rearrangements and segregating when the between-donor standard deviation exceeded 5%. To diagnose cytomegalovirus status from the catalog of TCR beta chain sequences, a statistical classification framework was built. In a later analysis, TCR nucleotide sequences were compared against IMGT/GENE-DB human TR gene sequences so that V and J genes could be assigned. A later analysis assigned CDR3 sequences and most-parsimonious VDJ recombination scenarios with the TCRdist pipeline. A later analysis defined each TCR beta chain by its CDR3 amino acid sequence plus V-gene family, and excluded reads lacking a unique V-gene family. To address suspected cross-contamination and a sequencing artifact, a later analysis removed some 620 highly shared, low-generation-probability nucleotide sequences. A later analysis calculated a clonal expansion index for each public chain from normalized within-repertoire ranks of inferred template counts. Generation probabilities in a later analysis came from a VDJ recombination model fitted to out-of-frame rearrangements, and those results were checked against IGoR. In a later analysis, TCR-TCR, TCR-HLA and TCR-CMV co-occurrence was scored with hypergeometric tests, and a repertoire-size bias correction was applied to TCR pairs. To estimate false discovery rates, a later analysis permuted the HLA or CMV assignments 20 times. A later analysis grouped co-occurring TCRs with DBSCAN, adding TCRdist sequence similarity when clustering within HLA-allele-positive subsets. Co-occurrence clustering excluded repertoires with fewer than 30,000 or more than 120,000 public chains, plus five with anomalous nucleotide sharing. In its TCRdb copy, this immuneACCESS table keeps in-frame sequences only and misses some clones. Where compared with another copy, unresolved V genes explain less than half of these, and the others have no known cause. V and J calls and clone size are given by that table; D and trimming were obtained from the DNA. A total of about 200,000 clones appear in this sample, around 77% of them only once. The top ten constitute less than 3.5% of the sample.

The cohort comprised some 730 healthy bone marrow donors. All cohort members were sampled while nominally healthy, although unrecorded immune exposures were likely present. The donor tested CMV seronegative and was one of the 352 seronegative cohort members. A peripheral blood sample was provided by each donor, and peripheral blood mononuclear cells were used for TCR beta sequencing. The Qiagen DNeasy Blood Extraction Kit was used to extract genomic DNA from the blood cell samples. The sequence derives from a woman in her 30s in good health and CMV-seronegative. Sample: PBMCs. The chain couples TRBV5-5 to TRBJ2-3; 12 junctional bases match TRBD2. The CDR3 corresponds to CASSSYRTSGTRDTQYF. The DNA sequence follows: TGTGCCAGCAGCTCGTACAGGACTAGCGGGACCCGAGATACGCAGTATTTT.